This T cell receptor (beta chain) came from a study of OX40 agonist ivuxolimab in advanced cancers. Study-wide findings and caveats: Clonal expansion in partial responders at 0.1-3.0 mg/kg ranked among the lowest. Low normalized T-cell clonal expansion was also seen in some nonresponders.

CDR1 and CDR2 from the germline V gene are GTSNPN and SVGIG (reference sequence). This CDR3 comprises 15 residues. The V gene end was trimmed by 7 bases and the J gene end by 6 bases; junction bases not matched to a gene: 13. As to this clone: Its antigen is not identified.

Assay used: immunoSEQ multiplex PCR; TCRdb lists only in-frame clones, some missing. The data show roughly 60,000 clones, with 70% to 90% seen just once and about 0.8% held by the top ten. This chain joins TRBV30 and TRBJ2-1; the match to TRBD2 covers 9 bases. The clonotype originates from an adult with an advanced solid tumor such as melanoma, head and neck, liver or kidney cancer. The sequences come from CD4+ or CD8+ T cells sorted from blood, collected in a trial of the OX40 agonist ivuxolimab. The CDR3 region is CAFTLAGVRGNEQFF. In DNA form, the CDR3 reads TGTGCCTTTACCTTAGCGGGAGTTCGGGGCAATGAGCAGTTCTTC.